This paragraph covers one T cell receptor beta chain sequence. This entry comes from a study of blood T cell repertoires in COVID-19. Study background: Acute and convalescent COVID-19 specimens originated in the United States, Italy and Spain. The analysed material was cDNA or gDNA that came from T cells, B-cell-depleted T cells, or PBMCs.

As handled by the study authors: Amplification from reference gene primers served as the basis for estimated nucleated cell counts. Produced via immunoSEQ multiplex PCR; TCRdb's table is partial and in-frame only. Clone size and V and J calls were adopted from that table, with D and trimming inferred from the DNA. The sample includes about 250,000 clones, 70% to 90% of them seen just once. Germline values: CDR1 WSHSY, CDR2 SAAADI. Between the trimmed V and J ends, which lost 11 bases and 4 bases, there was a span of 9 bases. CDR3 length equals 11 residues. Enrolment of Seattle patients took place during active infection, and they were followed longitudinally.

The receptor comes from a woman aged 25-40 years with COVID-19, enrolled during active disease. What was sequenced was peripheral blood. The genes are TRBV10-2 and TRBJ1-3; D perhaps matches TRBD1 (6 bases). The CDR3 region is CAGGRGNTIYF. The CDR3, as DNA: TGCGCCGGGGGCCGAGGAAACACCATATATTTT.